The entry that follows covers one T cell receptor beta chain sequence. Its antigen is currently unknown. The second PCR ran about 6 to 11 cycles with a sample-barcoded 5' primer and J-beta primers. One entry per CDR3 protein, called by TCRdb with MiXCR from the 5' RACE reads. The data show roughly 930,000 distinct CDR3 sequences, 48% seen once. This sample stems from a study of blood T cells in healthy people across ages. Overall study results and limits: Without sorted subsets, naive and antigen-experienced compartments could not be conclusively compared. Older age coincided with a roughly linear decline in TCR beta diversity per million T cells.

Sequenced sample: blood. The clonotype was recovered from a man between 25 and 39 years old in good health.

The CDR3 spells CASSPDLETQYF. The CDR3 coding sequence is TGTGCCAGCAGCCCGGACCTGGAGACCCAGTACTTC. The chain links TRBV13 to TRBJ2-7; D gene uncertain. The end of the DNA aligns better with TRBJ2-5, so the J call may be wrong. CDR1 and CDR2 from the germline V gene are PRHDT and FYEKMQ (reference sequence). The CDR3 length is 12 residues.